The next 26 T cell receptor beta chains were all read from a single sample in a study of T-cell memory formation after mild COVID-19. TCRdb reanalysed the 5' RACE reads using MiXCR and keeps one entry per CDR3 protein. The table has 300,000 to 350,000 distinct CDR3 sequences, approximately 20% seen once. Material: PBMCs or a T cell subset sorted from them (not recorded which). These receptors were collected from a man aged 18 to 35 who had mild COVID-19 (a few samples of this study predate the infection). Cell type and time point are not known.

In this sample, this clonotype turned up a few times. The chain links TRBV7-6 to TRBJ1-1; D is perhaps TRBD1 (5 bases). V lost 8 bases and J 2 bases, leaving 15 bases between the germline ends. Germline CDR1 SGHVS, CDR2 FNYEAQ. The CDR3 totals 14 residues. CDR3 DNA: TGTGCCAGCGCCCCCCCAGGGCTAAACACTGAAGCTTTCTTT. It translates to CASAPPGLNTEAFF.

The sample holds a few counts of this clonotype. The V gene is TRBV5-5, the J gene TRBJ2-2; TRBD1 might be the D (6 bases). CDR1 and CDR2 (germline): SGHKS, YYEKEE (reference sequence). This CDR3 region has 15 residues. The V gene lost 2 bases and the J gene lost 6 bases, with 14 bases spanning the gap. The chain's CDR3 is CASSLAQGRAGELFF. The CDR3 DNA reads TGTGCCAGCAGCTTAGCGCAGGGGCGGGCCGGGGAGCTGTTTTTT. Supplemented by reference TRBV5-5 and TRBJ2-2, the full variable domain reads DAGVTQSPTHLIKTRGQQVTLRCSPISGHKSVSWYQQVLGQGPQFIFQYYEKEERGRGNFPDRFSARQFPNYSSELNVNALLLGDSALYLCASSLAQGRAGELFFGEGSRLTVL.

This clonotype has a handful of counts. The chain uses TRBV7-2 and TRBJ1-1; 9 positions agree with TRBD1. This CDR3 has 15 residues. Trimming took 1 base from V and 4 from J; bases not matched to a gene: 4. Germline CDR1 SGHTA, CDR2 FQGNSA. CDR3 DNA: TGTGCCAGCAGCTTAGTAGTGACAGGGGGCACTGAAGCTTTCTTT. This codes for CASSLVVTGGTEAFF.

This clonotype came up a few times. This rearrangement joins TRBV6-4 to TRBJ1-1; 8 bases match TRBD1. Germline CDR1 MRHNA, CDR2 SNTAGT. The J segment lost 6 bases and the V segment lost 6 bases, leaving 6 bases of the junction unmatched. CDR3 length: 13 amino acids. The CDR3 coding sequence is TGTGCCAGCAGGATGACAGGGGCCCCTGAAGCTTTCTTT. It encodes CASRMTGAPEAFF.

This sequence joins TRBV4-1 and TRBJ1-3; no firm D call. V lost 0 bases and J lost 0, with 6 bases in between. CDR1 and CDR2 (germline): MGHRA, YSYEKL. This CDR3 has 15 residues. The CDR3 is CASSQDMGSGNTIYF. For the CDR3, the DNA is TGCGCCAGCAGCCAAGATATGGGCTCTGGAAACACCATATATTTT.

This clonotype was seen more than once but under ten times. The gene calls are TRBV29-1 and TRBJ1-5; D possibly corresponds to TRBD1 (6 bases). The germline CDR1 and CDR2 sequences are SQVTM and ANQGSEA. V was cut by 6 bases and J by 2 bases, with 11 bases left in between. This CDR3 is 13 amino acids long. The CDR3: CSVGTRGNQPQHF. CDR3 nucleotide sequence: TGCAGCGTGGGGACAAGGGGCAATCAGCCCCAGCATTTT.

The chain carries TRBV14 and TRBJ1-6; weak D call: TRBD1 (6 bases). Trimming shortened V by 3 bases and J by 6 bases, and 12 bases separated the two germline ends. Germline V CDR1 and CDR2: SGHDN, FVKESK. This CDR3 has 15 amino acids. Here the CDR3 reads CASSQGQGINSPLHF. The CDR3, as DNA: TGTGCCAGCAGCCAGGGCCAGGGGATTAATTCACCCCTCCACTTT. Looking up the rest from reference TRBV14 and TRBJ1-6 gives the full variable domain: EAGVTQFPSHSVIEKGQTVTLRCDPISGHDNLYWYRRVMGKEIKFLLHFVKESKQDESGMPNNRFLAERTGGTYSTLKVQPAELEDSGVYFCASSQGQGINSPLHFGNGTRLTVT.

V usage is TRBV4-1 and J usage is TRBJ2-2; no reliable D call. Germline V CDR1 and CDR2: MGHRA, YSYEKL. Trimming cost V 0 bases and J 0 bases, with 5 bases left between them. CDR3 length: 15 residues. The CDR3: CASSQDAANTGELFF. The CDR3 DNA is TGCGCCAGCAGCCAAGATGCAGCGAACACCGGGGAGCTGTTTTTT.

The chain links TRBV19 to TRBJ2-7, with D maybe TRBD2 (5 bases). From germline, CDR1 is LNHDA and CDR2 SQIVND (reference sequence). Trimming shortened V by 8 bases and J by 3 bases, and 14 bases separated the two germline ends. The CDR3 is 13 amino acids. The CDR3 DNA is TGTGCCAGTTCCGCGGTGGGGAGCTACGAGCAGTACGTC. Translated: CASSAVGSYEQYV.

The chain links TRBV28 to TRBJ2-3; 8 bases agree with TRBD1. The ends lost 3 bases at V and 0 bases at J; junction bases unmatched: 8. CDR1 is MDHEN and CDR2 is SYDVKM in the germline V gene. The CDR3 length is 17 residues. The DNA of the CDR3 is TGTGCCAGCAGTTTGGGGGTCCAGGGGGCTAGCACAGATACGCAGTATTTT. Translated: CASSLGVQGASTDTQYF.

The chain links TRBV18 to TRBJ2-1; D not certain. The CDR3 length is 12 residues. Germline V gene lookup returns CDR1 KGHSH and CDR2 LQKENI. Trimming shortened V by 5 bases and J by 5 bases, and 7 bases separated the two germline ends. CDR3 loop: CASSVRDNEQFF. Written as DNA, the CDR3 is TGTGCCAGCTCAGTCCGGGACAATGAGCAGTTCTTC.

This chain links TRBV6-5 with TRBJ2-5; no clear D. Germline V gene sequence: CDR1 MNHEY, CDR2 SVGAGI. This CDR3 region has 13 residues. Trimming pared 2 bases from V and 6 bases from J, leaving 10 bases between. CDR3 DNA: TGTGCCAGCAGTTACGTGGGTGGAAAGACCCAGTACTTC. It specifies CASSYVGGKTQYF.

The V gene is TRBV7-3, the J gene TRBJ1-6; 7 nucleotides agree with TRBD1. The germline CDR1 and CDR2 sequences are SGHTA and FQGTGA. The CDR3 loop spans 14 amino acids. Trimming removed 2 bases from V and 9 bases from J; junction bases left unmatched: 4. CDR3 nucleotides: TGTGCCAGCAGCTTATGGGGACAGAGTTCACCCCTCCACTTT. Translated, it gives CASSLWGQSSPLHF.

This clonotype was counted a few times. The gene calls are TRBV4-3 and TRBJ2-3; D gene unclear. Trimming cost V 0 bases and J 2 bases, with 9 bases left between them. The CDR3 loop spans 15 amino acids. Germline CDR1 and CDR2: LGHNA and YSLEER. CDR3 region: CASSQDLRSTDTQYF. CDR3 DNA: TGCGCCAGCAGCCAAGATTTGCGGTCCACAGATACGCAGTATTTT.

This clonotype was detected a few times. This rearrangement joins TRBV7-3 to TRBJ2-5, with D tentatively TRBD1 (6 bases). The length of the CDR3 is 16 residues. Trimming shortened V by 5 bases and J by 4 bases, and 20 bases separated the two germline ends. Germline V CDR1 and CDR2: SGHTA, FQGTGA. CDR3 in amino acids: CASSLRGPAGVETQYF. The CDR3 DNA sequence: TGTGCCAGCAGCCTCAGGGGTCCGGCCGGGGTAGAGACCCAGTACTTC.

J is TRBJ2-3 and V is TRBV4-1, with 8 bases matching TRBD2. With 0 bases clipped from V and 1 base from J, the junction kept 9 bases outside the gene matches. Germline-derived CDR1 and CDR2 are MGHRA and YSYEKL. The CDR3 loop spans 18 amino acids. The CDR3 is CASSQEGRGGRGTDTQYF. In DNA, the CDR3 is TGCGCCAGCAGCCAAGAGGGCCGGGGGGGCCGGGGCACAGATACGCAGTATTTT.

The chain joins TRBV7-9 to TRBJ2-2; no definite D call. Trimming pared 5 bases from V and 4 bases from J, leaving 8 bases between. The CDR3 spans 13 residues. The germline CDR1 and CDR2 sequences are SEHNR and FQNEAQ (reference sequence). The CDR3, as DNA: TGTGCCAGCAGCCGACTGGTCACCGGGGAGCTGTTTTTT. Its translation is CASSRLVTGELFF.

This sequence joins TRBV5-1 and TRBJ1-3; D gene unclear. V was cut by 3 bases and J by 7 bases, with 8 bases left in between. The CDR3 has 12 amino acids. In germline, CDR1 is SGHRS, CDR2 YFSETQ. The CDR3 DNA is TGCGCCAGCAGCTACGAGGGCAACACCATATATTTT. Amino acid sequence: CASSYEGNTIYF.

The chain couples TRBV7-3 to TRBJ2-3, with 8 bases that match TRBD2. The CDR3 covers 16 residues. J gave up 5 bases and V 4 bases, and 11 bases lay outside the gene matches. Germline V gene sequence: CDR1 SGHTA, CDR2 FQGTGA. CDR3 amino acids: CASSSLGGGGRDTQYF. Written as DNA, the CDR3 is TGTGCCAGCAGCTCTCTCGGGGGGGGAGGCCGAGATACGCAGTATTTT.

This chain connects TRBV5-6 to TRBJ1-1; D unclear. Germline V gene lookup returns CDR1 SGHDT and CDR2 YYEEEE. The length of the CDR3 is 12 residues. The V gene lost 1 base and the J gene lost 7 bases, with 8 bases spanning the gap. CDR3 nucleotide sequence: TGTGCCAGCAGCTTGACGACGCTTGAAGCTTTCTTT. Protein: CASSLTTLEAFF.

The genes are TRBV7-2 and TRBJ2-7, with D maybe TRBD2 (6 bases). CDR1 SGHTA and CDR2 FQGNSA come from the germline V gene. This CDR3 comprises 13 residues. The V end lost 6 bases, the J end lost 6 bases, and 15 bases lay between the germline ends. In DNA, the CDR3 is TGTGCCAGCAGTCTCAACCGGAGGGGCGAGCAGTACTTC. Translated: CASSLNRRGEQYF.

This clonotype appeared a few times. This sequence joins TRBV11-2 and TRBJ1-2, with D possibly matching TRBD1 (5 bases). Per the germline V gene, CDR1 is SGHAT and CDR2 is FQNNGV. The CDR3 extends over 16 amino acids. V was cut by 1 base and J by 4 bases, with 16 bases left in between. The CDR3 sequence: CASSLAGGGPFYGYTF. In nucleotides, the CDR3 is TGTGCCAGCAGCTTAGCGGGTGGGGGACCATTCTATGGCTACACCTTC.

The table lists this clonotype with many counts. V and J are TRBV7-6 and TRBJ2-7; tentative D call: TRBD2 (5 bases). Germline CDR1 and CDR2: SGHVS and FNYEAQ. The CDR3 has 13 residues. Between the trimmed V and J ends, which lost 0 bases and 7 bases, there was a span of 10 bases. The CDR3 region has the DNA TGTGCCAGCAGCTTAGCGGTCCGGGATGAGCAGTACTTC. Its protein product is CASSLAVRDEQYF.

This clonotype was found a few times. The CDR3 DNA sequence: TGTGCCAGCAAGGGGAGGGAGGATGCTGAAGCTTTCTTT. Protein product: CASKGREDAEAFF. The gene calls are TRBV6-2 or TRBV6-3 and TRBJ1-1; D is possibly TRBD1 (5 bases). Deletions cut 7 bases from V and 6 bases from J, with 15 bases between. From germline, CDR1 is MNHEY and CDR2 SVGEGT. The CDR3 contains 13 residues.

The V and J genes are TRBV7-6 and TRBJ1-2; D is perhaps TRBD1 (5 bases). The CDR3 extends over 13 amino acids. V gave up 4 bases and J gave up 6 bases, with 12 bases separating them. In germline, CDR1 is SGHVS, CDR2 FNYEAQ. CDR3 loop: CASSSDRLHGYTF. Written as DNA, the CDR3 is TGTGCCAGCAGCTCAGACAGACTGCATGGCTACACCTTC.

The genes are TRBV6-5 and TRBJ1-5, with D perhaps TRBD1 (6 bases). Trimming removed 5 bases at V and 0 bases at J, with 11 bases between. From germline, CDR1 is MNHEY and CDR2 SVGAGI. This CDR3 has 15 residues. CDR3 loop: CASSHRQDSNQPQHF. The CDR3 nucleotides read TGTGCCAGCAGTCATCGACAGGATAGCAATCAGCCCCAGCATTTT.